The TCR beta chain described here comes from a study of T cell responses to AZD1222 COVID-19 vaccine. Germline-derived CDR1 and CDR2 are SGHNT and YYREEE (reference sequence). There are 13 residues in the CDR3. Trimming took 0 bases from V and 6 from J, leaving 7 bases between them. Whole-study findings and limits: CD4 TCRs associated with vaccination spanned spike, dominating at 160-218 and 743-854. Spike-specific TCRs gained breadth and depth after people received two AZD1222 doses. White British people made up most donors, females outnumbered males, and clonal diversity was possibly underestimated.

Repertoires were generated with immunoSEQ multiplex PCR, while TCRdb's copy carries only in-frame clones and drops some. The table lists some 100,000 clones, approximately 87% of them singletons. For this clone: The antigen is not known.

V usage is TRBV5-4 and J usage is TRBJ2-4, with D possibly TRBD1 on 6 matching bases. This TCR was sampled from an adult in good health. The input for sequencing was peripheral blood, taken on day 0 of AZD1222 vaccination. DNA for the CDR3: TGTGCCAGCAGCTTGGACAGGGTAAACATTCAGTACTTC. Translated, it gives CASSLDRVNIQYF.